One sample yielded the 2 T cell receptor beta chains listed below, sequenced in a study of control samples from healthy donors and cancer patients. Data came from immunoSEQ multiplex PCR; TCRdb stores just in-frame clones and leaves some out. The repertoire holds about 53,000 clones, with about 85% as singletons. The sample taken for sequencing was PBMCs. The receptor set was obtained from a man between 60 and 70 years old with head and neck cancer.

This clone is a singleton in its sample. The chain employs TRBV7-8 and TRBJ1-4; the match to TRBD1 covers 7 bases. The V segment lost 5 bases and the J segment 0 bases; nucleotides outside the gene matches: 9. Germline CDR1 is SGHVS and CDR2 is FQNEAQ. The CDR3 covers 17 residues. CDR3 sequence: CASSQGWTGATNEKLFF. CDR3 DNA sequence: TGTGCCAGCAGCCAAGGGTGGACAGGAGCAACTAATGAAAAACTGTTTTTT.

CDR3 sequence: CASRAGASSNTGELFF. The DNA of the CDR3 is TGTGCCAGCAGGGCGGGGGCTTCTAGTAACACCGGGGAGCTGTTTTTT. The J gene is TRBJ2-2, the V gene TRBV2, with D maybe TRBD2 (7 bases). This CDR3 has 16 amino acids. Looked up from germline, CDR1 is SNHLY and CDR2 is FYNNEI. The V end lost 6 bases, the J end lost 2 bases, and 16 bases lay between the germline ends.